The 9 T cell receptor beta chains in this list originate from one sample, sequenced in a study of blood T cell repertoires in COVID-19. Produced via immunoSEQ multiplex PCR; TCRdb's table is partial and in-frame only. The data contain a few hundred thousand clones, approximately 90% of them singletons. The material sequenced was PBMCs or T cells enriched from blood (not recorded which). These receptors were collected from a woman in her sixties who had recovered from COVID-19.

This sequence joins TRBV3-1 (or the pseudogene TRBV3-2) and TRBJ2-3, with 10 bases identical to TRBD2. V lost 3 bases and J lost 9; bases outside the gene matches: 3. The length of the CDR3 is 13 residues. CDR1 is LGHDT, CDR2 YNNKEL, per germline (reference sequence). CDR3: CASSHLAGGTQYF. DNA for the CDR3: TGTGCCAGCAGCCATTTAGCGGGGGGCACGCAGTATTTT.

The V call is TRBV5-6, the J call TRBJ1-1, with 10 bases lining up with TRBD1. The CDR3 is 14 residues long. The J segment lost 2 bases and the V segment lost 3 bases, leaving 1 base of the junction unmatched. Germline lookup yields CDR1 SGHDT and CDR2 YYEEEE. CDR3 in DNA: TGTGCCAGCAGCTGGGACAGGGGTAACACTGAAGCTTTCTTT. Translated, it gives CASSWDRGNTEAFF. Combining the CDR3 with reference TRBV5-6 and TRBJ1-1 gives the whole variable domain DAGVTQSPTHLIKTRGQQVTLRCSPKSGHDTVSWYQQALGQGPQFIFQYYEEEERQRGNFPDRFSGHQFPNYSSELNVNALLLGDSALYLCASSWDRGNTEAFFGQGTRLTVV.

The rearrangement joins TRBV3-1 (or the pseudogene TRBV3-2) to TRBJ1-2; 8 bases agree with TRBD1. V lost 7 bases and J lost 8; bases outside the gene matches: 9. The CDR3 is made up of 13 amino acids. Germline assignment: CDR1 LGHDT and CDR2 YNNKEL (reference sequence). Here the CDR3 DNA reads TGTGCCAGCACCCAGGGGACAGGAAGAGGCTACACCTTC. Amino acids: CASTQGTGRGYTF.

The CDR3 sequence is CASSLAQGANYGYTF. The CDR3, as DNA: TGCGCCAGCAGCTTGGCTCAGGGGGCAAACTATGGCTACACCTTC. The V call is TRBV5-1, the J call TRBJ1-2, with 8 bases that match TRBD1. Germline V gene lookup returns CDR1 SGHRS and CDR2 YFSETQ. Losses at the gene ends were 0 bases for V and 2 bases for J; bases not matched to a gene: 3. The CDR3 is 15 residues long.

This rearrangement joins TRBV12-3 or TRBV12-4 to TRBJ1-2, with 9 bases matching TRBD1. The V gene end was trimmed by 7 bases and the J gene end by 7 bases; junction bases not matched to a gene: 4. The CDR3 spans 12 residues. CDR3 protein: CASTLGQGGYTF. The CDR3 nucleotides read TGTGCCAGCACCCTGGGACAGGGTGGCTACACCTTC.

The count of this clone is one. The V and J genes are TRBV7-6 and TRBJ2-3; 9 bases are shared with TRBD2. Per germline, CDR1 SGHVS and CDR2 FNYEAQ. The V gene end was trimmed by 1 base and the J gene end by 3 bases; junction bases not matched to a gene: 5. The CDR3 length is 16 residues. CDR3 amino acids: CASSLGLAGRTDTQYF. The CDR3 nucleotides are TGTGCCAGCAGCTTAGGTCTAGCGGGGAGAACAGATACGCAGTATTTT. The entire variable domain, with the rest obtained from reference TRBV7-6 and TRBJ2-3, is as follows: GAGVSQSPRYKVTKRGQDVALRCDPISGHVSLYWYRQALGQGPEFLTYFNYEAQQDKSGLPNDRFSAERPEGSISTLTIQRTEQRDSAMYRCASSLGLAGRTDTQYFGPGTRLTVL.

This clone appeared once. The chain combines TRBV30 with TRBJ2-2; perhaps TRBD1 as D (5 bases). The CDR3 has 14 amino acids. Trimming removed 0 bases from V and 2 bases from J, with 7 bases in between. The germline gives CDR1 GTSNPN, CDR2 SVGIG (reference sequence). The CDR3 DNA sequence: TGTGCCTGGAGTGTCCAGGGTAACACCGGGGAGCTGTTTTTT. Translated, it gives CAWSVQGNTGELFF.

V and J are TRBV11-2 and TRBJ1-1; unclear D gene. Germline V gene sequence: CDR1 SGHAT, CDR2 FQNNGV. Trimming pared 5 bases from V and 1 base from J, leaving 8 bases between. The CDR3 sequence is 13 residues long. CDR3 bases: TGTGCCAGCAGCGTCCGGGAGAACACTGAAGCTTTCTTT. The encoded protein is CASSVRENTEAFF.

This clone was seen a single time. J is TRBJ2-7 and V is TRBV20-1; the match to TRBD2 covers 8 bases. With 3 bases clipped from V and 2 bases from J, the junction kept 6 bases outside the gene matches. CDR1 DFQATT and CDR2 SNEGSKA come from the germline V gene (reference sequence). CDR3 length equals 14 residues. The CDR3 DNA is TGCAGTGCTAGTGCGGGGGGCCCACCCTACGAGCAGTACTTC. Amino acid sequence: CSASAGGPPYEQYF.